This paragraph covers one TCR beta chain sequence. This specimen belongs to a study of blood T cell repertoires in COVID-19. Looking at the study overall: T cells, B-cell-depleted T cells, or PBMCs supplied cDNA or gDNA.

Original handling: For nucleated cells, counts were estimated from reference gene primer amplification. Generated by immunoSEQ multiplex PCR, the TCRdb table keeps only in-frame clones and is missing some. V and J calls and clone size follow that table, whereas D and trimming were derived from the DNA. This table has some 100,000 clones, approximately 92% appearing once. The TCR comes from a woman older than 75 with active COVID-19. Sample: peripheral blood.

The CDR3 protein is CASSVPTGTSGRNSYNEQFF. The CDR3 DNA reads TGTGCCAGCAGCGTCCCCACGGGGACTAGCGGGAGGAACTCCTACAATGAGCAGTTCTTC. The V gene is TRBV9, the J gene TRBJ2-1; 15 bases are shared with TRBD2. J was trimmed by 0 bases and V by 2 bases; bases with no gene match: 9. CDR3 length equals 20 residues. Germline CDR1 SGDLS, CDR2 YYNGEE.